The clone carrying this T cell receptor (beta chain) showed up just once. Its antigen remains unidentified. This sample was included in a study of radiotherapy plus CTLA-4 blockade in lung cancer. Overall study findings and caveats: Tumor-derived TCR clones expanded in blood after radiotherapy plus ipilimumab.

Here immunoSEQ multiplex PCR was the method, and the copy in TCRdb shows in-frame clones only, minus some. The sample has about 55,000 clones, just under 85% seen once. V trimming: 5 bases; J trimming: 5 bases; junction bases outside the gene matches: 4. From germline, CDR1 is SGHTA and CDR2 FQGNSA. This CDR3 has 15 amino acids. This TCR derives from a human donor with non-small cell lung cancer whose response to radiotherapy plus ipilimumab could not be evaluated. Sequenced material: peripheral blood, taken from a patient treated with radiotherapy plus ipilimumab. This chain joins TRBV7-2 and TRBJ2-1; 12 nucleotides line up with TRBD2. This CDR3 is CASSVLAGGHNEQFF. The CDR3 bases are TGTGCCAGCAGCGTGCTAGCGGGGGGGCACAATGAGCAGTTCTTC.